This T cell receptor (beta chain) was sequenced in a study of cytomegalovirus exposure and HLA in healthy donors. Study-wide findings and caveats: TRBV6-2, TRBV6-3 and other indistinguishable V segments were excluded. Presence/absence analysis assumed near-uniform sequencing depth across donors. There was a cluster of highly shared sequence variants that was likely a sequencing artifact. The study designated 150 or so TCR beta chains cytomegalovirus-associated.

Researchers ran the PCR with 60 Vbeta and 13 Jbeta primers. Generated by immunoSEQ multiplex PCR, the TCRdb table keeps only in-frame clones and is missing some. This table has around 150,000 clones, roughly 79% appearing once. The count of this clone is one. Antigen: not known. The CDR3 loop spans 18 amino acids. Germline V gives CDR1 MGHRA, CDR2 YSYEKL. Germline trimming cut 3 bases from V and 3 bases from J; bases unmatched to any gene: 6. This chain connects TRBV4-1 to TRBJ2-3; 16 bases align to TRBD2. This receptor was identified in a woman in her forties or fifties in good health and CMV-seropositive. Sequences were obtained from PBMCs. The CDR3 loop is CASSQGTSGGAPTDTQYF. In DNA form, the CDR3 reads TGCGCCAGCAGCCAGGGGACTAGCGGGGGGGCCCCGACAGATACGCAGTATTTT.